This T cell receptor (beta chain) stems from a study of cytomegalovirus exposure and HLA in healthy donors. The PCR contained 60 Vbeta and 13 Jbeta primers. Here immunoSEQ multiplex PCR was the method, and the copy in TCRdb shows in-frame clones only, minus some. The sample lists 60,000 to 70,000 clones; less than 70% were seen once. There are 15 residues in the CDR3. Germline V gene lookup returns CDR1 SGDLS and CDR2 YYNGEE. The V gene end was trimmed by 3 bases and the J gene end by 5 bases; junction bases not matched to a gene: 8. Material for sequencing was PBMCs. The receptor's source is a woman aged 45-60 years in good health and CMV-seronegative. The J gene is TRBJ2-1, the V gene TRBV9; TRBD2 agrees at 7 bases. In nucleotides, the CDR3 is TGTGCCAGCAGCGGGCTTCGGGCGGGGGACAATGAGCAGTTCTTC. Translation: CASSGLRAGDNEQFF.